This TCR beta chain was recorded in a study of T-cell memory formation after mild COVID-19. Study-wide results and caveats: That cross-reactive memory joined was suggested by some responding clones appearing in pre-infection memory.

The ends were cut back, 1 base at V and 4 bases at J, with 11 bases in the middle. The germline gives CDR1 DFQATT, CDR2 SNEGSKA (reference sequence). CDR3 size: 14 residues. This clonotype has only a few counts. Its antigen is not identified. TCRdb called the 5' RACE reads again in MiXCR, with one record for every CDR3 protein. The sample yields over 350,000 distinct CDR3 sequences, 24% seen once. The J gene is TRBJ2-1, the V gene TRBV20-1; D unresolved. The sample was PBMCs or a T cell subset sorted from them (not recorded which). This TCR was recovered from an adult woman who had mild COVID-19 (a few samples of this study predate the infection). Cell type and time point are not known. The DNA of the CDR3 is TGCAGTGCTAGAGTAGGTCCCGAGTACAATGAGCAGTTCTTC. This codes for CSARVGPEYNEQFF.